This T cell receptor (beta chain) was found in a study of cytomegalovirus exposure and HLA in healthy donors. Study conclusions and caveats: In a later analysis, across HLA loci, associated TCR counts were highest for DRB1, lowest for HLA-C. Later findings reportedly placed an Asian-associated ancestry cluster below the approximately 650-donor mean for N-insertions. An analysis was carried out at a later point. It showed that HLA-associated TCR beta chains were more clonally expanded than equally common non-associated chains. A likely sequencing artifact accounted for one observed cluster of highly shared sequence variants.

It was with 60 Vbeta and 13 Jbeta primers that the PCR ran. Sequencing used immunoSEQ multiplex PCR; TCRdb keeps in-frame clones, though not all of them. Of 190,000 or so clones detected, approximately 78% appear once; the ten largest clones hold 6.5%. Regarding this clone: Its antigen is not identified.

The TCR sequence derives from a woman in her forties or fifties in good health and CMV-seropositive. Sequencing used PBMCs.

The CDR3, as DNA: TGCGCCAGCAGCCAGGACGGGGTTTACAATGAGCAGTTCTTC. This encodes CASSQDGVYNEQFF. This chain connects TRBV4-3 to TRBJ2-1, with D possibly being TRBD2 (5 bases). Germline V CDR1 and CDR2: LGHNA, YSLEER. Trimming took 3 bases from V and 4 from J, leaving 10 bases between them. The CDR3 is 14 amino acids.